This TCR beta chain was captured by sequencing in a study of blood T cells in healthy people across ages. At the level of the study: Template switching captured about one barcoded beta molecule per two T cells. Points from the study as a whole: Expanded clonotype changes were possibly confounded by unknown donor CMV status.

Every participating donor contributed roughly 10 milliliters of peripheral blood through a draw. A second about 7 to 12 cycle PCR used barcoded and J-beta primers. Sequencing recovered at least 2.5 million CDR3-containing paired-end reads from each sample. MiXCR was run by TCRdb on the 5' RACE reads, yielding one entry per CDR3 protein. The profile covers 800,000 to 1,000,000 distinct CDR3 sequences, with around 48% appearing a single time and around 15% taken by the ten largest. About this clonotype: Its antigen remains unidentified.

J lost 9 bases, V lost 9 bases, and 5 bases had no gene match. CDR1 is ENHRY and CDR2 is SYGVKD in the germline V gene. This CDR3 contains 11 residues. The sample was blood. This receptor was taken from a man younger than 45 in good health. The chain links TRBV10-3 to TRBJ2-1, with 7 bases fitting TRBD2. The CDR3 nucleotides read TGTGCCATAAGACTAGCTGGTGAGCAGTTCTTC. It is translated as CAIRLAGEQFF.